Following are 12 T cell receptor beta chains from one sample sequenced in a study of blood T cell repertoires in COVID-19. Assay used: immunoSEQ multiplex PCR; TCRdb lists only in-frame clones, some missing. The repertoire consists of about 190,000 clones, with approximately 86% occurring once and the leading ten covering 1% to 1.4%. Sequencing input: peripheral blood. These receptors were collected from a man younger than 45 with acute or convalescent COVID-19.

The chain is built from TRBV5-6 and TRBJ1-1; D not resolved. This CDR3 contains 14 residues. V lost 4 bases and J 1 base, leaving 11 bases between the germline ends. Germline V gene data show CDR1 as SGHDT and CDR2 as YYEEEE. Here the CDR3 reads CASSPGGRNTEAFF. The CDR3 nucleotides read TGTGCCAGCAGCCCGGGTGGTAGGAACACTGAAGCTTTCTTT. The variable domain in full, completed from reference TRBV5-6 and TRBJ1-1, reads DAGVTQSPTHLIKTRGQQVTLRCSPKSGHDTVSWYQQALGQGPQFIFQYYEEEERQRGNFPDRFSGHQFPNYSSELNVNALLLGDSALYLCASSPGGRNTEAFFGQGTRLTVV.

J is TRBJ2-4 and V is TRBV21-1; TRBD2 reflects the table's D call only, with no check against the DNA. TRBV21-1 is annotated as a pseudogene. The CDR3 contains 15 residues. The CDR3, as DNA: TGTGCCACCACACTGGACTCCGCCCCCAAAAACATTCAGTACTTC. Translating gives CATTLDSAPKNIQYF.

This clone was seen a few times. The V and J genes are TRBV4-2 and TRBJ1-6; TRBD1 matches at 9 bases. Trimming took 0 bases from V and 7 from J; bases not matched to a gene: 1. CDR1 is LGHNA and CDR2 is YNFKEQ in the germline V gene. This CDR3 has 15 amino acids. This CDR3 is CASSQETGGNSPLHF. DNA for the CDR3: TGTGCCAGCAGCCAAGAGACAGGGGGGAATTCACCCCTCCACTTT.

CDR3: CASRRTGSSGNTIYF. CDR3 bases: TGTGCCAGCAGGAGAACAGGGAGCTCTGGAAACACCATATATTTT. The chain couples TRBV7-2 to TRBJ1-3; possibly TRBD1 for D (6 bases). Looked up from germline, CDR1 is SGHTA and CDR2 is FQGNSA. The CDR3 runs 15 residues. Trimming took off 6 bases at V and 0 bases at J, with 12 bases between the two ends.

The rearrangement links TRBV10-2 to TRBJ2-1, with D possibly TRBD1 on 5 matching bases. Trimming cost V 7 bases and J 2 bases, with 15 bases left between them. The CDR3 extends over 15 amino acids. Germline V gene sequence: CDR1 WSHSY, CDR2 SAAADI. In DNA, the CDR3 is TGCGCCAGCACGAAGTCAGGGCAAACCTACAATGAGCAGTTCTTC. Translated, it gives CASTKSGQTYNEQFF.

The chain recombines TRBV29-1 with TRBJ1-3; TRBD1 might be the D (6 bases). Trimming shortened V by 6 bases and J by 4 bases, and 13 bases separated the two germline ends. Germline-derived CDR1 and CDR2 are SQVTM and ANQGSEA. This CDR3 has 13 amino acids. The CDR3 DNA reads TGCAGCGTGACACAGGGCCAGGGAAACACCATATATTTT. Translating gives CSVTQGQGNTIYF.

This clone was seen a few times. The V and J genes are TRBV7-2 and TRBJ1-2; 8 nucleotides line up with TRBD1. CDR3 length: 19 residues. Germline lookup yields CDR1 SGHTA and CDR2 FQGNSA. V lost 0 bases and J lost 2; bases outside the gene matches: 14. CDR3 DNA: TGTGCCAGCAGCTTAGCGGTCCGGACAGGGCCGGCTGTGAACTATGGCTACACCTTC. Protein: CASSLAVRTGPAVNYGYTF.

This clone showed up just a few times. The chain links TRBV28 to TRBJ1-2, with D maybe TRBD1 (5 bases). V was shortened by 3 bases and J by 4 bases, with 12 bases between the two germline ends. The germline CDR1 and CDR2 sequences are MDHEN and SYDVKM. The length of the CDR3 is 14 residues. The CDR3 reads CASSFGGESYGYTF. The CDR3 DNA follows: TGTGCCAGCAGTTTTGGAGGGGAAAGCTATGGCTACACCTTC.

V is TRBV3-1 (or the pseudogene TRBV3-2) and J is TRBJ1-6; 8 bases agree with TRBD1. Germline lookup yields CDR1 LGHDT and CDR2 YNNKEL (reference sequence). The CDR3 consists of 17 residues. With V trimmed by 5 bases and J by 4 bases, 10 bases remained unmatched. As DNA, the CDR3 is TGTGCCAGCAGCTACGGCGGGACAGGACCTTATAATTCACCCCTCCACTTT. The encoded protein is CASSYGGTGPYNSPLHF.

The chain couples TRBV11-2 to TRBJ1-1, with TRBD1 identical over 7 bases. This CDR3 is 17 amino acids long. V shed 0 bases, J shed 3 bases, and the junction held 10 bases outside the gene matches. The germline V gene encodes CDR1 SGHAT and CDR2 FQNNGV. CDR3 sequence: CASSLDLLTGWDTEAFF. DNA for the CDR3: TGTGCCAGCAGCTTAGACCTCCTGACAGGGTGGGACACTGAAGCTTTCTTT. The entire variable domain, with the rest obtained from reference TRBV11-2 and TRBJ1-1, is as follows: EAGVAQSPRYKIIEKRQSVAFWCNPISGHATLYWYQQILGQGPKLLIQFQNNGVVDDSQLPKDRFSAERLKGVDSTLKIQPAKLEDSAVYLCASSLDLLTGWDTEAFFGQGTRLTVV.

In this sample, this clone turned up a few times. The chain links TRBV6-5 to TRBJ1-1; tentative D call: TRBD1 (6 bases). This CDR3 has 16 amino acids. The V gene's germline CDR1 is MNHEY and CDR2 SVGAGI. The V end was cut by 0 bases, the J end by 10 bases, with 21 bases between. CDR3 coding DNA: TGTGCCAGCAGTTACTCTCGGGGCCAGGGGATTCTCGGAGCTTTCTTT. This gives the protein CASSYSRGQGILGAFF.

The chain carries TRBV5-5 and TRBJ2-3; a weak D match, TRBD2 (5 bases). V lost 0 bases to trimming and J lost 6 bases, with 8 bases between them. Germline V gene lookup returns CDR1 SGHKS and CDR2 YYEKEE (reference sequence). The CDR3 contains 13 residues. The CDR3 DNA sequence: TGTGCCAGCAGCTTGGGTCGAGGGGATACGCAGTATTTT. It yields the protein CASSLGRGDTQYF.